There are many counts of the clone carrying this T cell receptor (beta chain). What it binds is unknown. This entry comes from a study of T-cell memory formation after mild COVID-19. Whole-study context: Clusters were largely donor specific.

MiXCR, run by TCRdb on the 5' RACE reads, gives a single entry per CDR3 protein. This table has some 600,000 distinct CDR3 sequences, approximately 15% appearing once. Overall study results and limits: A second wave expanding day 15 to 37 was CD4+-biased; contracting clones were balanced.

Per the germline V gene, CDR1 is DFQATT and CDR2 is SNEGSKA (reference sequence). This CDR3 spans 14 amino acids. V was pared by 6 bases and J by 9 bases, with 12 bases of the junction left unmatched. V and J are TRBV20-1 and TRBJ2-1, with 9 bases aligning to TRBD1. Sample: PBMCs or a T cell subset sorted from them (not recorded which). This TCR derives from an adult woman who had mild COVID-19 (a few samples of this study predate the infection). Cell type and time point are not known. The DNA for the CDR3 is TGCAGTGCAACGGGACAGGGAGCGGGTAGTGAGCAGTTCTTC. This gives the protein CSATGQGAGSEQFF.